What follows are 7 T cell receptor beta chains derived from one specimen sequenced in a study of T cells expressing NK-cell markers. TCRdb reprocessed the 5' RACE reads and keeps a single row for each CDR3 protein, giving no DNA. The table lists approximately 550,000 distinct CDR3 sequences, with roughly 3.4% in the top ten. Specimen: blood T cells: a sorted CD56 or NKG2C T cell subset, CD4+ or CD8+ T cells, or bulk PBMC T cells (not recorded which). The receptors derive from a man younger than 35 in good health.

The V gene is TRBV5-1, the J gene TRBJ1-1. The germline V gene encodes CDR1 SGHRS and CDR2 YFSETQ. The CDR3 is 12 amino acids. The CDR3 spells CASSYSSGGAFF.

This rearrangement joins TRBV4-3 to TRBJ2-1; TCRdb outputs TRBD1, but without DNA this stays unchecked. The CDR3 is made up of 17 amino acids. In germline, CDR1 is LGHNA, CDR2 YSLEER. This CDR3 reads CASSQVQGTGQYNEQFF.

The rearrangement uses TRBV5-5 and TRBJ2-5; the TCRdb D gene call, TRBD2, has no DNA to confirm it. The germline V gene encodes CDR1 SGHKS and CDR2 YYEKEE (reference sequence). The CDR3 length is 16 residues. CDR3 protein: CASSSISGRRSETQYF.

CDR3 region: CATSRSNSGTSQGTQYF. The chain employs TRBV15 and TRBJ2-5; TCRdb picks TRBD2, but there is no DNA to check that call. The germline V gene encodes CDR1 LNHNV and CDR2 YYDKDF (reference sequence). The CDR3 totals 17 residues. Full variable domain (outside the CDR3, taken from reference TRBV15 and TRBJ2-5): DAMVIQNPRYQVTQFGKPVTLSCSQTLNHNVMYWYQQKSSQAPKLLFHYYDKDFNNEADTPDNFQSRRPNTSFCFLDIRSPGLGDTAMYLCATSRSNSGTSQGTQYFGPGTRLLVL.

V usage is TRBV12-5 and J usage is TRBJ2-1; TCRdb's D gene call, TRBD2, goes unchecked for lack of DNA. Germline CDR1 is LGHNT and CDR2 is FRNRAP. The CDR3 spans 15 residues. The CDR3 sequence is CASGEGTSGKNEQFF.

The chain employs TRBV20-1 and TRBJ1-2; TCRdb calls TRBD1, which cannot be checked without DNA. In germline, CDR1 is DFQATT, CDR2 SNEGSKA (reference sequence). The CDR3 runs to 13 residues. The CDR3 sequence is CSASTGGPDGYTF.

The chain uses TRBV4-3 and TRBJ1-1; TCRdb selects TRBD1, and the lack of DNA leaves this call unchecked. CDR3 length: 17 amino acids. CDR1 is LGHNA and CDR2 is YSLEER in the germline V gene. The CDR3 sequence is CASSQGTGGVTNTEAFF.